This paragraph covers one T cell receptor (beta chain) sequence. These data originate in a study of blood T cell repertoires in COVID-19. Whole-study context: Some COVID-19 samples were acute and others convalescent; all came from the United States, Italy and Spain. In each case, the material was cDNA or gDNA derived from T cells, B-cell-depleted T cells, or PBMCs.

Trimming stripped 0 bases from V and 0 bases from J, with 7 bases between. CDR3 size: 15 residues. CDR1 SGHKS and CDR2 YYEKEE come from the germline V gene (reference sequence). In the authors' methods: Amplification from reference gene primers served as the basis for estimated nucleated cell counts. The data were produced by immunoSEQ multiplex PCR, yet TCRdb's version contains in-frame clones alone and is incomplete. D and trimming were read from the DNA, whereas the V and J calls and clone size are those reported in that table. The sample includes under 300,000 clones, around nine tenths of them seen just once.

The clonotype comes from a middle-aged woman who had recovered from COVID-19. Source material: peripheral blood. The chain is built from TRBV5-5 and TRBJ1-5; no definite D call. CDR3 in amino acids: CASSLGQNSNQPQHF. The DNA of the CDR3 is TGTGCCAGCAGCTTGGGTCAGAATAGCAATCAGCCCCAGCATTTT.